The clone carrying this TCR beta chain was observed once. Positively selected for CCR7, the CD45RO-negative cells used as naive CD8 cells excluded terminally differentiated effector memory CD45RA+ cells. The data belong to a study of shared clonotypes between healthy human individuals. This CDR3 comprises 14 residues. V was cut by 3 bases and J by 3 bases, with 12 bases left in between. Germline-derived CDR1 and CDR2 are SGDLS and YYNGEE. Study processing details: From ImmunoSEQ came sequences covering only the junction and carrying no quality scores, so filtering differed. Data came from immunoSEQ multiplex PCR; TCRdb stores just in-frame clones and leaves some out. The DNA was the basis for D and trimming; V, J and clone size are from that table. Here the sample spans more than 2 million clones, about 95% being singletons.

This rearrangement joins TRBV9 to TRBJ1-2, with D hard to call. Sequenced: naive CD8+ T cells sorted from blood. This receptor was taken from a man in his late teens or twenties in good health. CDR3 DNA: TGTGCCAGCAGCGATAGCACGGGGTACTATGGCTACACCTTC. It is translated as CASSDSTGYYGYTF.